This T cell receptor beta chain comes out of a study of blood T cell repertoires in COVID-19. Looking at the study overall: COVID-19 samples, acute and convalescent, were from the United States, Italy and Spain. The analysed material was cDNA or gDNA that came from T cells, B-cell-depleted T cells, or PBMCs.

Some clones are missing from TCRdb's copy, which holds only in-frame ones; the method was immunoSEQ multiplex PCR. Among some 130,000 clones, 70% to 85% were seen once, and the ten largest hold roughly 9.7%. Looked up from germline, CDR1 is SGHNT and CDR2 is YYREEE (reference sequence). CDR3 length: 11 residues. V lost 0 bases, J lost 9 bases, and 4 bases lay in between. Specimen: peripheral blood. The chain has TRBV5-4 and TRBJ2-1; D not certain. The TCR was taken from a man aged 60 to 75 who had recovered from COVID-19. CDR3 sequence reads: CASSLEREQFF. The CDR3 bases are TGTGCCAGCAGCTTGGAGCGTGAGCAGTTCTTC.